This entry lists 27 T cell receptor beta chains sequenced from one sample in a study of OX40 agonist ivuxolimab in advanced cancers. Method: immunoSEQ multiplex PCR; TCRdb's copy keeps in-frame clones and lacks some. The data contain 65,000 to 85,000 clones, approximately 88% of them seen just once; the ten biggest clones take up 0.45% to 0.6%. Sequences were derived from CD4+ or CD8+ T cells sorted from blood, sampled in a trial of the OX40 agonist ivuxolimab. The receptor set was obtained from an adult with an advanced solid tumor such as melanoma, head and neck, liver or kidney cancer.

The rearrangement uses TRBV6-1 and TRBJ2-7; the match to TRBD2 covers 7 bases. Germline assignment: CDR1 MNHNS and CDR2 SASEGT. This CDR3 spans 15 amino acids. The V gene end was trimmed by 3 bases and the J gene end by 2 bases; junction bases not matched to a gene: 7. The CDR3 DNA reads as TGTGCCAGCAGTGAGGGACTAACACAAACCTACGAGCAGTACTTC. It codes for CASSEGLTQTYEQYF.

V is TRBV9 and J is TRBJ1-3; D may be TRBD1 (5 bases). The CDR3 has 15 residues. V was cut by 4 bases and J by 2 bases, with 13 bases left in between. From germline, CDR1 is SGDLS and CDR2 YYNGEE. CDR3 in amino acids: CASSPSGRPGNTIYF. In DNA, the CDR3 is TGTGCCAGCAGCCCCTCGGGGCGTCCTGGAAACACCATATATTTT.

CDR3 sequence: CAWVGWKGANVLTF. CDR3 DNA: TGTGCCTGGGTGGGTTGGAAGGGGGCCAACGTCCTGACTTTC. This chain connects TRBV30 to TRBJ2-6; D gene ambiguous. The V gene's germline CDR1 is GTSNPN and CDR2 SVGIG (reference sequence). The CDR3 runs to 14 residues. Deletions cut 5 bases from V and 4 bases from J, with 12 bases between.

V gene TRBV5-8 combines with J gene TRBJ2-2, with a tentative D call TRBD1 (6 bases). Trimming removed 4 bases from V and 0 bases from J, with 16 bases in between. The CDR3 length is 17 residues. CDR1 is SGHTS, CDR2 YDEGEE, per germline. The CDR3 nucleotides are TGTGCCAGCAGCCTCTACTCCGGGACAACGAACACCGGGGAGCTGTTTTTT. It specifies CASSLYSGTTNTGELFF.

The chain couples TRBV10-3 to TRBJ2-7; 7 nucleotides agree with TRBD2. This CDR3 region has 13 residues. Germline CDR1 reads ENHRY; CDR2 reads SYGVKD. V lost 2 bases to trimming and J lost 7 bases; unmatched junction nucleotides: 5. CDR3 DNA sequence: TGTGCCATCAGTGAGACCGGGCGGGGGGAGCAGTACTTC. This codes for CAISETGRGEQYF.

Of note for this clone: It is unclear where the CDR3 begins or ends on the DNA, so no DNA is shown, and the CDR3 is as TCRdb lists it. The chain has TRBV21-1 and TRBJ2-1. TRBV21-1 is a recognized pseudogene. The CDR3 numbers 14 amino acids, ends counted. This CDR3 reads CASSKVGEGNEQFF.

This clone came up a few times. This CDR3 is also generated by other DNA sequences in the sample. The chain uses TRBV18 and TRBJ1-1, with D unclear. Trimming removed 2 bases at V and 0 bases at J, with 4 bases between. The V gene's germline CDR1 is KGHSH and CDR2 LQKENI. The CDR3 spans 13 residues. In DNA form, the CDR3 reads TGTGCCAGCTCACCAGACTTGAACACTGAAGCTTTCTTT. It encodes CASSPDLNTEAFF.

This chain links TRBV6-5 with TRBJ2-3; D may be TRBD1 (5 bases). Germline V CDR1 and CDR2: MNHEY, SVGAGI. V lost 8 bases and J 0 bases, leaving 12 bases between the germline ends. CDR3 size: 14 residues. This chain's CDR3 is CASRDRFSTDTQYF. DNA of the CDR3: TGTGCCAGCCGAGACAGATTTAGCACAGATACGCAGTATTTT.

The chain carries TRBV6-5 and TRBJ2-1, with D possibly TRBD2 on 6 matching bases. The CDR3 covers 14 residues. The germline gives CDR1 MNHEY, CDR2 SVGAGI. The V end was cut by 6 bases, the J end by 2 bases, with 11 bases between. The CDR3 DNA reads TGTGCCAGCAGACCGGGACTTACCTACAATGAGCAGTTCTTC. Encoded protein: CASRPGLTYNEQFF.

V and J are TRBV6-1 and TRBJ1-2; maybe TRBD1 (5 bases). CDR1 MNHNS and CDR2 SASEGT come from the germline V gene. With 7 bases removed from V and 5 bases from J, the gap between germline ends came to 20 bases. The CDR3 runs 15 residues. CDR3 nucleotide sequence: TGTGCCAGCACTACCGGTGGGGCAATCTCTTATGGCTACACCTTC. This gives the protein CASTTGGAISYGYTF.

The V gene is TRBV19, the J gene TRBJ1-2, with 8 bases aligning to TRBD1. V lost 10 bases to trimming and J lost 11 bases; unmatched junction nucleotides: 15. This CDR3 spans 13 amino acids. Germline CDR1 reads LNHDA; CDR2 reads SQIVND (reference sequence). CDR3 DNA: TGTGCCACCAAACCGGGACAGGCGGTCGGGTACACCTTC. This codes for CATKPGQAVGYTF.

The chain links TRBV18 to TRBJ2-1; no reliable D call. This CDR3 is 15 amino acids long. Germline CDR1 and CDR2: KGHSH and LQKENI. V gave up 0 bases and J gave up 2 bases, with 8 bases separating them. The CDR3: CASSPPGGPYNEQFF. The DNA for the CDR3 is TGTGCCAGCTCACCACCTGGTGGCCCCTACAATGAGCAGTTCTTC. Looking up the rest from reference TRBV18 and TRBJ2-1 gives the full variable domain: NAGVMQNPRHLVRRRGQEARLRCSPMKGHSHVYWYRQLPEEGLKFMVYLQKENIIDESGMPKERFSAEFPKEGPSILRIQQVVRGDSAAYFCASSPPGGPYNEQFFGPGTRLTVL.

V gene TRBV28 combines with J gene TRBJ1-1; 7 bases are shared with TRBD1. Trimming took 2 bases from V and 0 from J; bases not matched to a gene: 3. The CDR3 totals 15 residues. Germline CDR1 and CDR2: MDHEN and SYDVKM. DNA for the CDR3: TGTGCCAGCAGTTTAGGCGGACAGGTGAACACTGAAGCTTTCTTT. It codes for CASSLGGQVNTEAFF.

Concerning this clone itself: A read error may produce the germline difference seen at one junction end. This chain connects TRBV7-9 to TRBJ2-2; 11 bases line up with TRBD2. CDR1 and CDR2 from the germline V gene are SEHNR and FQNEAQ (reference sequence). CDR3 length: 16 residues. CDR3 sequence: CAISKGLAANTGELFF. CDR3 sequence (DNA): TGTGCCATCAGCAAGGGACTAGCGGCGAACACCGGGGAGCTGTTTTTT.

The gene calls are TRBV4-1 and TRBJ1-3; 7 bases are a match to TRBD1. Germline trimming cut 1 base from V and 0 bases from J; bases unmatched to any gene: 3. This CDR3 is built from 16 residues. Germline V gene lookup returns CDR1 MGHRA and CDR2 YSYEKL. Here the CDR3 DNA reads TGCGCCAGCAGCCAAGCGGCAGGGGGCTCTGGAAACACCATATATTTT. It encodes CASSQAAGGSGNTIYF.

V gene TRBV5-1 combines with J gene TRBJ2-7; D not certain. V was shortened by 0 bases and J by 10 bases, with 11 bases between the two germline ends. CDR3 length equals 12 residues. The germline V gene has CDR1 SGHRS and CDR2 YFSETQ. The DNA of the CDR3 is TGCGCCAGCAGCTTGGCCGGGCTATCCCAGTACTTC. It codes for CASSLAGLSQYF.

The V gene is TRBV28, the J gene TRBJ2-1; 8 bases are shared with TRBD1. The germline CDR1 and CDR2 sequences are MDHEN and SYDVKM. V was pared by 1 base and J by 2 bases, with 4 bases of the junction left unmatched. There are 16 residues in the CDR3. The CDR3 loop reads CASSLLPGGPYNEQFF. CDR3 DNA sequence: TGTGCCAGCAGTTTATTACCAGGGGGCCCCTACAATGAGCAGTTCTTC.

The CDR3 DNA reads as TGCGCCAGCAGCTTTGGACAGGGCTCAGGGGAGACCCAGTACTTC. Translated, it gives CASSFGQGSGETQYF. The chain employs TRBV5-1 and TRBJ2-5; TRBD1 matches at 8 bases. Germline V gene data show CDR1 as SGHRS and CDR2 as YFSETQ. The CDR3 runs to 15 residues. Losses at the gene ends were 2 bases for V and 5 bases for J; bases not matched to a gene: 8.

CDR3 amino acids: CAIRNIGQGTDTQYF. CDR3 DNA sequence: TGTGCCATCAGAAACATAGGACAGGGGACAGATACGCAGTATTTT. This chain links TRBV10-3 with TRBJ2-3; 9 bases are a match to TRBD1. CDR1 is ENHRY and CDR2 is SYGVKD in the germline V gene. This CDR3 contains 15 residues. V dropped 6 bases and J dropped 3; count of bases not matched to a gene: 7.

This chain uses TRBV5-4 with TRBJ1-1, with TRBD1 identical over 10 bases. The trim removed 4 bases at V and 5 bases at J, leaving 8 bases unmatched. The CDR3 spans 15 residues. In germline, CDR1 is SGHNT, CDR2 YYREEE (reference sequence). CDR3 nucleotide sequence: TGTGCCAGCAGCCCTGGTGGGACAGGGGTGACTGAAGCTTTCTTT. It translates to CASSPGGTGVTEAFF.

This clone was seen just once. V usage is TRBV9 and J usage is TRBJ1-6; D ambiguous. Germline loops: CDR1 SGDLS, CDR2 YYNGEE. This CDR3 region has 14 residues. V was clipped by 2 bases and J by 7 bases, with 10 bases between them. This CDR3 reads CASSVIGTNSPLHF. DNA for the CDR3: TGTGCCAGCAGCGTGATCGGCACAAATTCACCCCTCCACTTT.

The chain joins TRBV28 to TRBJ2-1, with D uncertain. CDR3 length equals 11 residues. CDR1 and CDR2 from the germline V gene are MDHEN and SYDVKM. Trimming removed 5 bases at V and 2 bases at J, with 1 base between. CDR3 protein: CASSPYNEQFF. The CDR3 nucleotides are TGTGCCAGCAGTCCCTACAATGAGCAGTTCTTC.

This chain uses TRBV2 with TRBJ1-1; 8 nucleotides match TRBD1. Germline V CDR1 and CDR2: SNHLY, FYNNEI. This CDR3 has 14 residues. The trim removed 5 bases at V and 1 base at J, leaving 3 bases unmatched. The CDR3 region has the DNA TGTGCCAGCAGTTCCGGGACAGGGAACACTGAAGCTTTCTTT. Encoded protein: CASSSGTGNTEAFF. The full variable domain, in which reference TRBV2 and TRBJ1-1 provide the parts outside the CDR3, is EPEVTQTPSHQVTQMGQEVILRCVPISNHLYFYWYRQILGQKVEFLVSFYNNEISEKSEIFDDQFSVERPDGSNFTLKIRSTKLEDSAMYFCASSSGTGNTEAFFGQGTRLTVV.

This chain connects TRBV5-1 to TRBJ2-7; perhaps TRBD2 as D (6 bases). Trimming took off 5 bases at V and 4 bases at J, with 22 bases between the two ends. This CDR3 is 16 amino acids long. Germline loops: CDR1 SGHRS, CDR2 YFSETQ. The CDR3 region has the DNA TGCGCCAGCAGTTTTTTCCCCCTTCCGGAGGGTTACGAGCAGTACTTC. This translates into CASSFFPLPEGYEQYF.

The V call is TRBV7-2, the J call TRBJ2-7, with TRBD2 matching over 9 bases. Germline lookup yields CDR1 SGHTA and CDR2 FQGNSA. With V trimmed by 1 base and J by 12 bases, 10 bases remained unmatched. This CDR3 has 14 residues. CDR3 loop: CASSLVAGGPSSYF. The CDR3 DNA reads TGTGCCAGCAGCTTAGTGGCGGGGGGGCCCTCCTCGTACTTC.

This clone was seen more than once but under ten times. The V gene is TRBV14, the J gene TRBJ2-1; D is unresolved. V lost 3 bases to trimming and J lost 1 base, with 10 bases between them. Germline assignment: CDR1 SGHDN and CDR2 FVKESK. The length of the CDR3 is 15 residues. CDR3 amino acids: CASSHPNGSYNEQFF. CDR3 DNA sequence: TGTGCCAGCAGCCACCCCAATGGGTCCTACAATGAGCAGTTCTTC.

The chain is built from TRBV2 and TRBJ2-1; the D gene is possibly TRBD1 (6 bases). Between the trimmed V and J ends, which lost 0 bases and 0 bases, there was a span of 6 bases. Germline CDR1 and CDR2: SNHLY and FYNNEI. CDR3 length: 15 amino acids. DNA for the CDR3: TGTGCCAGCAGTGAAGCCAGGGGCTCCTACAATGAGCAGTTCTTC. As protein: CASSEARGSYNEQFF.